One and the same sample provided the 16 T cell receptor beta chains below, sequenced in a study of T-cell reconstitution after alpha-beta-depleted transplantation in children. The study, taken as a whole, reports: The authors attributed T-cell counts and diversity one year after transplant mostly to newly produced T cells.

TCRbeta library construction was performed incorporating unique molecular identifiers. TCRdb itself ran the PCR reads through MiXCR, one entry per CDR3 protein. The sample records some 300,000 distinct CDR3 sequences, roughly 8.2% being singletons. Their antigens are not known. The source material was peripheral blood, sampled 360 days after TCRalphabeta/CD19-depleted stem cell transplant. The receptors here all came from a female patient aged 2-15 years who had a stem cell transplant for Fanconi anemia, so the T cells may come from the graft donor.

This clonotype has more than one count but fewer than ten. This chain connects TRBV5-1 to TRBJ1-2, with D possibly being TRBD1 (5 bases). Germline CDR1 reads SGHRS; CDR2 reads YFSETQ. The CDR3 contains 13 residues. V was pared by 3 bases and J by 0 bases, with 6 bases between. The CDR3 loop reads CASSSQANYGYTF. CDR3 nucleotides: TGCGCCAGCAGCTCACAGGCTAACTATGGCTACACCTTC.

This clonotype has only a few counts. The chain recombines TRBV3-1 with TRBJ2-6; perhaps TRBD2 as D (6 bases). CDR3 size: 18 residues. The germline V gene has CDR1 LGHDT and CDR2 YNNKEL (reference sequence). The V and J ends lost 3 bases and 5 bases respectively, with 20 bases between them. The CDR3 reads CASSHDGLGGLRANVLTF. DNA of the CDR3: TGTGCCAGCAGCCATGACGGACTGGGGGGACTGAGGGCCAACGTCCTGACTTTC.

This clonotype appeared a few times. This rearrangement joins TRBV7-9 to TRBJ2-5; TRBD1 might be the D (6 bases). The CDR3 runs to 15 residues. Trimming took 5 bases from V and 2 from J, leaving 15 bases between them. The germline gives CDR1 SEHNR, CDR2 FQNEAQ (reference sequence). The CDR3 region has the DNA TGTGCCAGCAGCCCTAACAGGGCTAGTCAAGAGACCCAGTACTTC. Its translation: CASSPNRASQETQYF. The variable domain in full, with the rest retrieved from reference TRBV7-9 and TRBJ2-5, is DTGVSQNPRHKITKRGQNVTFRCDPISEHNRLYWYRQTLGQGPEFLTYFQNEAQLEKSRLLSDRFSAERPKGSFSTLEIQRTEQGDSAMYLCASSPNRASQETQYFGPGTRLLVL.

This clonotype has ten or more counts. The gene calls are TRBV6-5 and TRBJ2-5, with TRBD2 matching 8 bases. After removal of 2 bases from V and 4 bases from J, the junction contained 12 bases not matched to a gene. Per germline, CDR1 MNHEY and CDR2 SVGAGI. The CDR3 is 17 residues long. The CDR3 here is CASSYGSAGAVLETQYF. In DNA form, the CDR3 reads TGTGCCAGCAGTTACGGTTCAGCGGGGGCCGTACTAGAGACCCAGTACTTC.

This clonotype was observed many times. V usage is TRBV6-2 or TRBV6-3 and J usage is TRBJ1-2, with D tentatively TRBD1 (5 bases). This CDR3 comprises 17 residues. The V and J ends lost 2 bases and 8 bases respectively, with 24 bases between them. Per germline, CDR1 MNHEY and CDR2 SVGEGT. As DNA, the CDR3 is TGTGCCAGCAGTTACCTAGCGTGGCAGGGCAACGATGGAGGCTACACCTTC. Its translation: CASSYLAWQGNDGGYTF.

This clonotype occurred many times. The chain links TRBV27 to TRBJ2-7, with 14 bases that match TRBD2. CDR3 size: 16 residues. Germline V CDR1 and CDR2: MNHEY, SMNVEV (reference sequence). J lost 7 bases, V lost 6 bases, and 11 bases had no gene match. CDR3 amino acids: CASSWGTSGSSGEQYF. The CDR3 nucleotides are TGTGCCAGCAGCTGGGGGACTAGCGGGAGCTCGGGGGAGCAGTACTTC.

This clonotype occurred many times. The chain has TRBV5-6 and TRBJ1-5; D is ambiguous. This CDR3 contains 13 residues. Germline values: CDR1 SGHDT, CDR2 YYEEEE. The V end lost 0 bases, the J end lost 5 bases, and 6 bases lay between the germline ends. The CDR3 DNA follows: TGTGCCAGCAGCTTGGCAGCGGATCAGCCCCAGCATTTT. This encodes CASSLAADQPQHF.

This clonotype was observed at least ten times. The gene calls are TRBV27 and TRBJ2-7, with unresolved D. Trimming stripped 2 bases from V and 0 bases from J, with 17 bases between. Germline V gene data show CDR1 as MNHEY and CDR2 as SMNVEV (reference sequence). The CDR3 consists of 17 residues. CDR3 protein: CASSLRTANHISYEQYF. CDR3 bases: TGTGCCAGCAGTTTACGCACGGCCAATCATATCTCCTACGAGCAGTACTTC.

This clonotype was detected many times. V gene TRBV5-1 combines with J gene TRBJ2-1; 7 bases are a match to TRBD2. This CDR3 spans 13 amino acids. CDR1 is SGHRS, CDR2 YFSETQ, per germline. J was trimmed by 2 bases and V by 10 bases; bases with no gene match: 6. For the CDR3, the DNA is TGCGCCGGGGAGGGGAAACCCTACAATGAGCAGTTCTTC. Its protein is CAGEGKPYNEQFF.

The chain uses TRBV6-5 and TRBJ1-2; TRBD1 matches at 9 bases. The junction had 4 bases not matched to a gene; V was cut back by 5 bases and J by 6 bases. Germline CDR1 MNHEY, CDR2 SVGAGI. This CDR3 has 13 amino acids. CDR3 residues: CASSRTGENGYTF. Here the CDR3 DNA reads TGTGCCAGCAGTCGGACAGGGGAGAATGGCTACACCTTC.

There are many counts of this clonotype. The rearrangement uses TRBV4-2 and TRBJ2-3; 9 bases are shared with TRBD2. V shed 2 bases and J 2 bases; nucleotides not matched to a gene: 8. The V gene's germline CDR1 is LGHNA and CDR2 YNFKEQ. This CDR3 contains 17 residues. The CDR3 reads CASSQNPAGGLTDTQYF. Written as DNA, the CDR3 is TGTGCCAGCAGCCAAAATCCCGCGGGGGGGCTCACAGATACGCAGTATTTT.

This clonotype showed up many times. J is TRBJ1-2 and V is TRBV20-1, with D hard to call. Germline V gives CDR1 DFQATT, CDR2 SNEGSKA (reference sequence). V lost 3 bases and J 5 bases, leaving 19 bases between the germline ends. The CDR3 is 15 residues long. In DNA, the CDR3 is TGCAGTGCTAGTTCCCCGGAGATGAGAGGTTATGGCTACACCTTC. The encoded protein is CSASSPEMRGYGYTF.

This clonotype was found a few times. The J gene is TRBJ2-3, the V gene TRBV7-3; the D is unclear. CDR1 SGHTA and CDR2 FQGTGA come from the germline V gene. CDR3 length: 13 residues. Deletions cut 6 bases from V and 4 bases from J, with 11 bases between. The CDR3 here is CASSYSKADTQYF. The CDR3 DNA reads TGTGCCAGCAGTTATAGCAAGGCAGATACGCAGTATTTT.

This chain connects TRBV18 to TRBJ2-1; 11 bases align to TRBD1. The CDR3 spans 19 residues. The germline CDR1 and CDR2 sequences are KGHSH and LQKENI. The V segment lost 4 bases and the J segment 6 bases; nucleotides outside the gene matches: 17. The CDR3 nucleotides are TGTGCCAGCTCACTTCGAAACCGTTTAGGACAGGGGGCGACCAATGAGCAGTTCTTC. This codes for CASSLRNRLGQGATNEQFF. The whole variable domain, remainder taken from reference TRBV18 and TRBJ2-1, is NAGVMQNPRHLVRRRGQEARLRCSPMKGHSHVYWYRQLPEEGLKFMVYLQKENIIDESGMPKERFSAEFPKEGPSILRIQQVVRGDSAAYFCASSLRNRLGQGATNEQFFGPGTRLTVL.

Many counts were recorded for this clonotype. Written as DNA, the CDR3 is TGCGCCAGCAGCCCTTTTGTTACGGCCGGCCTCAATGAGCAGTTCTTC. Its translation is CASSPFVTAGLNEQFF. This chain uses TRBV5-1 with TRBJ2-1; no definite D call. The CDR3 has 16 residues. Germline values: CDR1 SGHRS, CDR2 YFSETQ. Trimming shortened V by 4 bases and J by 6 bases, and 20 bases separated the two germline ends.

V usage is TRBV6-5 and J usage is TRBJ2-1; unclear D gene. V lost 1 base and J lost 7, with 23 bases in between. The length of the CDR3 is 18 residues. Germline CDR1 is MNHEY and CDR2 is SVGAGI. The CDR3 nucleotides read TGTGCCAGCAGTTACTTCCCCCGGCTGGCTAGTCCTCGTAATGAGCAGTTCTTC. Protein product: CASSYFPRLASPRNEQFF.